This T cell receptor beta chain emerged from a study of naive and memory T cell subsets. Study outcomes and limitations: In naive cells, over 95% of TCR sequences were seen only once. Possibly reflecting memory cells re-expressing CD45RA, a few larger clonotypes occurred in naive repertoires, especially CD8. Diversity fell and Gini index rose from naive through CM, EM, EMRA.

This clonotype has more than one count but fewer than ten. Its antigen remains unknown. CDR3 length: 15 residues. Germline V lookup: CDR1 SEHNR, CDR2 FQNEAQ (reference sequence). Germline trimming cut 5 bases from V and 5 bases from J; bases unmatched to any gene: 10. An equimolar mix of two oligonucleotides served as the beta constant-region primer for TRBC1 and TRBC2. Nested alpha and beta constant-region primers with the SP2 primer drove four PCR rounds on ligated cDNA. Using its own MiXCR run on the UMI-ligation and nested PCR reads, TCRdb lists one record per CDR3 protein. The sample holds 99,000 or so distinct CDR3 sequences, roughly 15% seen once.

The rearrangement joins TRBV7-9 to TRBJ2-7, with 9 nucleotides matching TRBD2. The sequenced material came from naive CD8+ T cells from blood. This receptor was identified in a human donor in good health. CDR3 nucleotides: TGTGCCAGCAGCCCACGACTAGCGGCAGGCAACGAGCAGTACTTC. This codes for CASSPRLAAGNEQYF.